The 8 T cell receptor beta chains in this list originate from one sample, sequenced in a study of vaccination and CD4 T cells after COVID-19. Researchers used the Oncomine TCR Beta short-read assay to sequence DNA from cultured CD4+ T cells. TCRdb called the PCR reads again in MiXCR, with one record for every CDR3 protein. The table lists about 22,000 distinct CDR3 sequences, 30% to 45% of them singletons, with 8.6% in the top ten. Time point denoted: late sampling 161 to 241 days after vaccination in a few convalescent patients. Treatment of the sample: roughly 11-day PBMC culture with coronavirus spike peptide pools or control peptides (ViraFEST assay). These receptors have no known antigen. The sequencing used CD4+ T cells from blood, cultured in vitro, collected about 7 months after SARS-CoV-2 vaccination. These receptors were taken from a human donor who had recovered from COVID-19.

This clonotype was picked up a small number of times. The genes are TRBV27 and TRBJ2-1, with unresolved D. The CDR3 is made up of 11 amino acids. Trimming shortened V by 2 bases and J by 9 bases, and 5 bases separated the two germline ends. Germline CDR1 MNHEY, CDR2 SMNVEV (reference sequence). The CDR3 region is CASSLVGEQFF. The CDR3 coding sequence is TGTGCCAGCAGTTTAGTGGGTGAGCAGTTCTTC.

The chain is built from TRBV20-1 and TRBJ2-1, with D uncertain. The CDR3 runs 12 residues. Germline V gene sequence: CDR1 DFQATT, CDR2 SNEGSKA (reference sequence). Trimming left V 0 bases short and J 9 bases short, with 9 bases between. Here the CDR3 reads CSARDTRVEQFF. The CDR3 DNA reads as TGCAGTGCTAGAGATACTCGCGTTGAGCAGTTCTTC.

This clonotype was recorded a few times. The V call is TRBV21-1, the J call TRBJ2-3. TRBV21-1 is recorded as a pseudogene. The CDR3 is 11 residues long. DNA for the CDR3: TGTGCCAGCAGCGCTCCTCATACGCAGTATTTT. Translation gives CASSAPHTQYF.

The chain couples TRBV7-9 to TRBJ1-1; D ambiguous. V lost 5 bases, J lost 0 bases, and 13 bases lay in between. Germline V gene sequence: CDR1 SEHNR, CDR2 FQNEAQ (reference sequence). The CDR3 is 15 residues long. CDR3 loop: CASSVRSGLNTEAFF. In DNA form, the CDR3 reads TGTGCCAGCAGCGTACGATCGGGTTTGAACACTGAAGCTTTCTTT.

The rearrangement joins TRBV20-1 to TRBJ1-2; 8 nucleotides align to TRBD1. The V gene end was trimmed by 0 bases and the J gene end by 7 bases; junction bases not matched to a gene: 13. Looked up from germline, CDR1 is DFQATT and CDR2 is SNEGSKA (reference sequence). The CDR3 extends over 16 amino acids. CDR3 DNA sequence: TGCAGTGCTAGAGATCATGATGGACAGGGAACTGGTGGCTACACCTTC. Protein product: CSARDHDGQGTGGYTF.

The chain carries TRBV7-9 and TRBJ2-1, with 8 bases fitting TRBD2. This CDR3 comprises 12 residues. The V gene's germline CDR1 is SEHNR and CDR2 FQNEAQ (reference sequence). Trimming at V came to 5 bases and at J to 6 bases, leaving 0 bases not matched to a gene. CDR3 DNA: TGTGCCAGCAGCCGGGAGGGCAATGAGCAGTTCTTC. Its translation: CASSREGNEQFF.

This clonotype is medium-sized (0.01 to 0.1%) within its sample. The chain uses TRBV7-9 and TRBJ1-2; TRBD1 is a possible D gene (5 bases). Trimming shortened V by 6 bases and J by 8 bases, and 19 bases separated the two germline ends. Germline-derived CDR1 and CDR2 are SEHNR and FQNEAQ (reference sequence). This CDR3 comprises 14 residues. CDR3 in DNA: TGTGCCAGCAGACCGGACACCCTAGCGTCGGGCTACACCTTC. Its protein is CASRPDTLASGYTF.

This clonotype has a handful of counts. The CDR3 nucleotides are TGCAGTGCTACAAGGACTAGCGGAGTCTCTGGGGCCAACGTCCTGACTTTC. It encodes CSATRTSGVSGANVLTF. V gene TRBV20-1 combines with J gene TRBJ2-6, with 10 bases aligning to TRBD2. Germline values: CDR1 DFQATT, CDR2 SNEGSKA (reference sequence). The CDR3 runs 17 residues. J was trimmed by 0 bases and V by 4 bases; bases with no gene match: 6.